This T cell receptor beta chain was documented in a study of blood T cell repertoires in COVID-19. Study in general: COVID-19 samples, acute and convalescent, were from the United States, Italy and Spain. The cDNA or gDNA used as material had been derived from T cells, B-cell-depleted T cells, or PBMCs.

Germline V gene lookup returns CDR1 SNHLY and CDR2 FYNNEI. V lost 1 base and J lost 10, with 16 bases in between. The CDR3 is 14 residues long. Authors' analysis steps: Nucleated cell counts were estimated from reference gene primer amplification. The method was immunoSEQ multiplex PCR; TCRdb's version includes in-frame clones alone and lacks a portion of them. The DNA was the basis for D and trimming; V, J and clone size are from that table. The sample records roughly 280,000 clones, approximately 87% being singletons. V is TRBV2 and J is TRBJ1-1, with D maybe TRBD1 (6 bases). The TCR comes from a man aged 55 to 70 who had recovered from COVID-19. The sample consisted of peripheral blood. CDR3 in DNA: TGTGCCAGCAGTGAAGTAAGGGGTGGGGGCCGAGCTTTCTTT. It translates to CASSEVRGGGRAFF.